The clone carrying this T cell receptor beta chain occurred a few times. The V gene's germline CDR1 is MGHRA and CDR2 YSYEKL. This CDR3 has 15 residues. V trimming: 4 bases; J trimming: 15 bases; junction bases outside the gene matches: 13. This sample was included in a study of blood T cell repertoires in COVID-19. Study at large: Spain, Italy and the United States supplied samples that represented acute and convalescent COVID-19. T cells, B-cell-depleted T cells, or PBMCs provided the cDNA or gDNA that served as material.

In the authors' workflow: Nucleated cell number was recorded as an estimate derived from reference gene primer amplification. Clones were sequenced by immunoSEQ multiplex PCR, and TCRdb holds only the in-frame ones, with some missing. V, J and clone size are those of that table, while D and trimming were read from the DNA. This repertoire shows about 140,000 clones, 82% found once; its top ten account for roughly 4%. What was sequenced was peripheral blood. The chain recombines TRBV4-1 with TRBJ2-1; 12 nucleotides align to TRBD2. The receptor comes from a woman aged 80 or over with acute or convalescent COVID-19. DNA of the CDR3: TGCGCCAGCAGCCTACTAGCGGGAGGAAGATCCACCATGTTCTTC. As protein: CASSLLAGGRSTMFF.